Presented here are 27 T cell receptor beta chains from one specimen sequenced in a study of blood T cell repertoires in COVID-19. Sequencing was performed with immunoSEQ multiplex PCR; in TCRdb, only in-frame clones are kept and a portion is missing. This sample has 240,000 or so clones, with around 87% found just once. Sequencing was done on a sample of peripheral blood. The receptors shown here come from a woman aged 65 to 85 with active or convalescent COVID-19.

The rearrangement joins TRBV5-5 to TRBJ2-2, with D uncertain. Trimming cost V 1 base and J 6 bases, with 7 bases left between them. The CDR3 is 13 residues long. Germline values: CDR1 SGHKS, CDR2 YYEKEE (reference sequence). The CDR3 protein is CASSLMLAGELFF. CDR3 in DNA: TGTGCCAGCAGCTTGATGCTAGCCGGGGAGCTGTTTTTT.

This clone was picked up a small number of times. The V and J genes are TRBV5-1 and TRBJ2-2, with D perhaps TRBD1 (6 bases). The V end was cut by 1 base, the J end by 5 bases, with 12 bases between. CDR3 length: 15 amino acids. CDR1 SGHRS and CDR2 YFSETQ come from the germline V gene. CDR3 sequence (DNA): TGCGCCAGCAGCTTGACAGGGATGGCTACCGGGGAGCTGTTTTTT. Translated, it gives CASSLTGMATGELFF.

This clone showed up just once. The chain carries TRBV19 and TRBJ1-2; the D is unclear. The V gene lost 3 bases and the J gene lost 6 bases, with 8 bases spanning the gap. In germline, CDR1 is LNHDA, CDR2 SQIVND (reference sequence). The CDR3 runs to 12 residues. The CDR3 coding sequence is TGTGCCAGTAGTATTGCAGTGGATGGCTACACCTTC. Its translation is CASSIAVDGYTF.

The chain recombines TRBV7-2 with TRBJ2-2, with 7 positions matching TRBD2. The germline CDR1 and CDR2 sequences are SGHTA and FQGNSA. With V trimmed by 4 bases and J by 1 base, 3 bases remained unmatched. The CDR3 has 15 amino acids. In DNA, the CDR3 is TGTGCCAGCAGCTGGAGCGGGGAGAACACCGGGGAGCTGTTTTTT. Protein product: CASSWSGENTGELFF. Filled out from reference TRBV7-2 and TRBJ2-2, the complete variable domain reads GAGVSQSPSNKVTEKGKDVELRCDPISGHTALYWYRQSLGQGLEFLIYFQGNSAPDKSGLPSDRFSAERTGGSVSTLTIQRTQQEDSAVYLCASSWSGENTGELFFGEGSRLTVL.

V gene TRBV10-3 combines with J gene TRBJ1-5; D is ambiguous. The CDR3 is 16 residues long. Deletions cut 6 bases from V and 2 bases from J, with 17 bases between. Looked up from germline, CDR1 is ENHRY and CDR2 is SYGVKD. CDR3 sequence reads: CAISLTPAGGNQPQHF. The CDR3 DNA reads as TGTGCCATCAGCCTCACCCCGGCGGGAGGCAATCAGCCCCAGCATTTT.

V usage is TRBV13 and J usage is TRBJ2-7, with 8 bases fitting TRBD2. This CDR3 comprises 14 residues. Germline CDR1 reads PRHDT; CDR2 reads FYEKMQ (reference sequence). V trimming: 7 bases; J trimming: 6 bases; junction bases outside the gene matches: 11. CDR3 in DNA: TGTGCCAGCACCTTTCGGGGGGGGAGTTCCGAGCAGTACTTC. Encoded protein: CASTFRGGSSEQYF.

This clone was recorded once. The chain employs TRBV19 and TRBJ1-3; a weak D match, TRBD1 (5 bases). Germline CDR1 is LNHDA and CDR2 is SQIVND (reference sequence). This CDR3 has 18 amino acids. V dropped 8 bases and J dropped 0 bases, with 23 bases sitting between them. The CDR3 here is CASFETHRGTSSGNTIYF. The DNA for the CDR3 is TGTGCCAGTTTTGAAACTCACCGCGGGACCAGCTCTGGAAACACCATATATTTT. Complete variable domain (other parts from reference TRBV19 and TRBJ1-3): DGGITQSPKYLFRKEGQNVTLSCEQNLNHDAMYWYRQDPGQGLRLIYYSQIVNDFQKGDIAEGYSVSREKKESFPLTVTSAQKNPTAFYLCASFETHRGTSSGNTIYFGEGSWLTVV.

V gene TRBV19 combines with J gene TRBJ1-1, with TRBD1 as a possible D gene (6 bases). Germline CDR1 and CDR2: LNHDA and SQIVND (reference sequence). Trimming shortened V by 3 bases and J by 4 bases, and 15 bases separated the two germline ends. The CDR3 consists of 15 residues. The CDR3 DNA follows: TGTGCCAGTAGTATCTATGACAGGTGGTCCACTGAAGCTTTCTTT. Translation: CASSIYDRWSTEAFF.

The chain's CDR3 is CASSSPGASRGEQYF. The CDR3 DNA sequence: TGTGCCAGCAGCTCCCCTGGAGCCTCACGGGGCGAGCAGTACTTC. The chain combines TRBV7-9 with TRBJ2-7; D may be TRBD2 (5 bases). The CDR3 totals 15 residues. Trimming removed 4 bases at V and 6 bases at J, with 19 bases between. Looked up from germline, CDR1 is SEHNR and CDR2 is FQNEAQ (reference sequence).

CDR3 region: CAISGDAQAFF. DNA for the CDR3: TGTGCCATCAGTGGAGATGCCCAAGCTTTCTTT. The V and J genes are TRBV10-3 and TRBJ1-1; D ambiguous. The V end lost 4 bases, the J end lost 9 bases, and 9 bases lay between the germline ends. Germline CDR1 ENHRY, CDR2 SYGVKD. There are 11 residues in the CDR3.

V and J are TRBV11-3 and TRBJ2-4; D not certain. Trimming removed 4 bases from V and 1 base from J, with 8 bases in between. The CDR3 spans 14 residues. CDR1 is SGHNT, CDR2 YENEEA, per germline. CDR3 nucleotides: TGTGCCAGCAGCTCAACAGAGGCCAAAAACATTCAGTACTTC. Translating it yields CASSSTEAKNIQYF.

J is TRBJ1-2 and V is TRBV5-4; the D gene is possibly TRBD1 (6 bases). The CDR3 has 13 residues. Trimming stripped 2 bases from V and 6 bases from J, with 11 bases between. Germline CDR1 reads SGHNT; CDR2 reads YYREEE (reference sequence). The CDR3 spells CASSFAGVDGYTF. CDR3 sequence (DNA): TGTGCCAGCAGCTTTGCAGGGGTGGATGGCTACACCTTC.

V is TRBV5-1 and J is TRBJ1-4, with 7 bases aligning to TRBD1. V dropped 6 bases and J dropped 8; count of bases not matched to a gene: 13. The germline V gene has CDR1 SGHRS and CDR2 YFSETQ. This CDR3 has 15 amino acids. The CDR3 reads CASNPRGSRREKLFF. The DNA of the CDR3 is TGCGCCAGCAACCCCAGGGGGAGTCGAAGAGAAAAACTGTTTTTT.

V is TRBV10-3 and J is TRBJ2-7, with 10 bases matching TRBD1. The CDR3 contains 13 residues. In germline, CDR1 is ENHRY, CDR2 SYGVKD. The ends lost 10 bases at V and 4 bases at J; junction bases unmatched: 7. The CDR3 bases are TGTGCCAGTACCGGGACAGGGGTTTACGAGCAGTACTTC. Its translation: CASTGTGVYEQYF.

This CDR3 reads CASSEWKRSNQPQHF. Here the CDR3 DNA reads TGTGCCAGCAGTGAGTGGAAGAGGAGCAATCAGCCCCAGCATTTT. The chain employs TRBV2 and TRBJ1-5; D unclear. CDR3 length: 15 amino acids. Germline CDR1 is SNHLY and CDR2 is FYNNEI. Trimming removed 3 bases at V and 1 base at J, with 10 bases between. The whole variable domain, remainder taken from reference TRBV2 and TRBJ1-5, is EPEVTQTPSHQVTQMGQEVILRCVPISNHLYFYWYRQILGQKVEFLVSFYNNEISEKSEIFDDQFSVERPDGSNFTLKIRSTKLEDSAMYFCASSEWKRSNQPQHFGDGTRLSIL.

The chain has TRBV11-2 and TRBJ2-2; D possibly corresponds to TRBD2 (6 bases). V was pared by 4 bases and J by 3 bases, with 15 bases between. The CDR3 consists of 16 residues. Germline V lookup: CDR1 SGHAT, CDR2 FQNNGV. In nucleotides, the CDR3 is TGTGCCAGCAGCTCCGCCGGGACTGTCTACACCGGGGAGCTGTTTTTT. It yields the protein CASSSAGTVYTGELFF.

This clone was seen more than once but under ten times. The chain carries TRBV6-2 or TRBV6-3 and TRBJ1-1, with TRBD1 as a possible D gene (5 bases). The V gene lost 6 bases and the J gene lost 4 bases, with 12 bases spanning the gap. This CDR3 spans 13 amino acids. Per germline, CDR1 MNHEY and CDR2 SVGEGT. In DNA form, the CDR3 reads TGTGCCAGCAGCGACCCGGGGGGCACTGAAGCTTTCTTT. It specifies CASSDPGGTEAFF.

The rearrangement links TRBV12-3 or TRBV12-4 to TRBJ1-2; TRBD1 is a possible D gene (5 bases). This CDR3 is 13 amino acids long. V shed 6 bases and J shed 5 bases, with 13 bases lying between them. The CDR3 DNA is TGTGCCAGCAGCCTTGGGGCAGTGTATGGCTACACCTTC. It specifies CASSLGAVYGYTF.

CDR3 in amino acids: CAIGEGEFETQYF. In DNA, the CDR3 is TGTGCCATCGGCGAGGGGGAGTTCGAGACCCAGTACTTC. The genes are TRBV10-3 and TRBJ2-5; TRBD1 is a possible D gene (6 bases). CDR3 length: 13 residues. Trimming took 8 bases from V and 5 from J, leaving 15 bases between them. Germline CDR1 ENHRY, CDR2 SYGVKD.

This clone was recorded once. This chain links TRBV5-4 with TRBJ1-1, with TRBD1 as a possible D gene (5 bases). Germline loops: CDR1 SGHNT, CDR2 YYREEE (reference sequence). CDR3 size: 14 residues. Trimming shortened V by 1 base and J by 1 base, and 8 bases separated the two germline ends. The CDR3, as DNA: TGTGCCAGCAGCTTGCTCAGGGAGAACACTGAAGCTTTCTTT. Translated: CASSLLRENTEAFF.

The J gene is TRBJ1-2, the V gene TRBV6-5; 9 nucleotides line up with TRBD1. The CDR3 length is 13 residues. V lost 4 bases, J lost 10 bases, and 7 bases stayed unmatched. The germline gives CDR1 MNHEY, CDR2 SVGAGI. CDR3 nucleotides: TGTGCCAGCAGTTCCGGGACAGGGATGGTCTACACCTTC. Protein: CASSSGTGMVYTF.

The V call is TRBV5-1, the J call TRBJ2-5; 11 bases agree with TRBD1. This CDR3 spans 16 amino acids. From germline, CDR1 is SGHRS and CDR2 YFSETQ. The V and J ends lost 4 bases and 0 bases, in that order; junction bases with no gene match: 5. CDR3 residues: CASSPGTGGYQETQYF. DNA for the CDR3: TGCGCCAGCAGCCCGGGGACAGGGGGGTACCAAGAGACCCAGTACTTC.

This chain uses TRBV2 with TRBJ1-2; D unclear. Germline V gene data show CDR1 as SNHLY and CDR2 as FYNNEI. The CDR3 has 15 residues. Trimming shortened V by 1 base and J by 3 bases, and 12 bases separated the two germline ends. The CDR3 sequence is CASSEEGFRHYGYTF. The CDR3 DNA is TGTGCCAGCAGTGAAGAAGGATTCAGGCACTATGGCTACACCTTC. The whole variable domain, remainder taken from reference TRBV2 and TRBJ1-2, is EPEVTQTPSHQVTQMGQEVILRCVPISNHLYFYWYRQILGQKVEFLVSFYNNEISEKSEIFDDQFSVERPDGSNFTLKIRSTKLEDSAMYFCASSEEGFRHYGYTFGSGTRLTVV.

This chain connects TRBV9 to TRBJ1-2; D gene unclear. Germline loops: CDR1 SGDLS, CDR2 YYNGEE. The CDR3 consists of 15 residues. V was cut by 4 bases and J by 6 bases, with 19 bases left in between. CDR3 coding DNA: TGTGCCAGCAGCTTTTTTGAGGATGCTCGGGATGGCTACACCTTC. Its translation is CASSFFEDARDGYTF.

A few counts support this clone. V usage is TRBV7-9 and J usage is TRBJ1-4, with D unclear. The V gene's germline CDR1 is SEHNR and CDR2 FQNEAQ (reference sequence). Deletions cut 3 bases from V and 3 bases from J, with 8 bases between. The CDR3 length is 14 residues. CDR3 amino acids: CASSFEGSNEKLFF. In DNA, the CDR3 is TGTGCCAGCAGCTTCGAGGGTTCTAATGAAAAACTGTTTTTT.

This chain uses TRBV6-5 with TRBJ1-5; D possibly corresponds to TRBD1 (6 bases). This CDR3 region has 16 residues. Per the germline V gene, CDR1 is MNHEY and CDR2 is SVGAGI. The V end lost 2 bases, the J end lost 0 bases, and 11 bases lay between the germline ends. CDR3 in amino acids: CASSYRTAHSNQPQHF. For the CDR3, the DNA is TGTGCCAGCAGTTACCGGACAGCGCATAGCAATCAGCCCCAGCATTTT.

The chain recombines TRBV15 with TRBJ2-7; D uncertain. The length of the CDR3 is 13 residues. V was cut by 1 base and J by 2 bases, with 6 bases left in between. The germline V gene encodes CDR1 LNHNV and CDR2 YYDKDF (reference sequence). CDR3 in amino acids: CATSRVAAYEQYF. CDR3 DNA sequence: TGTGCCACCAGCAGAGTGGCTGCCTACGAGCAGTACTTC. Full variable domain (rest looked up from reference TRBV15 and TRBJ2-7): DAMVIQNPRYQVTQFGKPVTLSCSQTLNHNVMYWYQQKSSQAPKLLFHYYDKDFNNEADTPDNFQSRRPNTSFCFLDIRSPGLGDTAMYLCATSRVAAYEQYFGPGTRLTVT.